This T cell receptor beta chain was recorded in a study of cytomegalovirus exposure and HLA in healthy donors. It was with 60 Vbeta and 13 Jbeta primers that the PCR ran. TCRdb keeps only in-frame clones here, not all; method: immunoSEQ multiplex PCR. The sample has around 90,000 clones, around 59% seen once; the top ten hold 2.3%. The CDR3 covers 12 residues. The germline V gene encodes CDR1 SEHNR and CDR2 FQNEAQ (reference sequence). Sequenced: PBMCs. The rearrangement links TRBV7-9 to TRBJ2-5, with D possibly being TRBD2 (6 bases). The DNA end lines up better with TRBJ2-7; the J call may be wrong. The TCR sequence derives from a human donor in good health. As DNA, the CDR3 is TGTGCCAGCAGCTTAGCGGAGGGCGAGCAGTACTTC. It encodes CASSLAEGEQYF.